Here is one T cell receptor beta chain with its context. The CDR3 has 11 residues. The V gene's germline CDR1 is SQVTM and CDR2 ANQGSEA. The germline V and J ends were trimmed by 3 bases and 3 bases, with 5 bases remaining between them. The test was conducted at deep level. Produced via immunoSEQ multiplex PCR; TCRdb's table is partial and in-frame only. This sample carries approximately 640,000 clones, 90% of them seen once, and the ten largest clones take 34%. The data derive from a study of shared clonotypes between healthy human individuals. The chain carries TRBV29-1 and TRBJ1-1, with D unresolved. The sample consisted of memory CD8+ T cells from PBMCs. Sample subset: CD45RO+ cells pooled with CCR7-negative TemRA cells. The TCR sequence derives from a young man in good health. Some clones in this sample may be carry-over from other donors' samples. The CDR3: CSVDVYTEAFF. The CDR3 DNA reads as TGCAGCGTTGACGTATACACTGAAGCTTTCTTT.